This T cell receptor (beta chain) appears in the sequencing data of a study of cytomegalovirus exposure and HLA in healthy donors. Profiling relied on immunoSEQ multiplex PCR, and the TCRdb table lists in-frame clones only, not all of them. Here the sample spans approximately 300,000 clones, around 90% being singletons. Trimming removed 0 bases at V and 0 bases at J, with 5 bases between. The CDR3 is made up of 14 amino acids. CDR1 SGHNT and CDR2 YYREEE come from the germline V gene (reference sequence). The source of this sequence is a woman aged 30 to 39 in good health and CMV-seropositive. V gene TRBV5-4 combines with J gene TRBJ2-3; D gene unclear. Sequencing input: PBMCs. The CDR3 DNA reads as TGTGCCAGCAGCTTGGGCTCAAGCACAGATACGCAGTATTTT. Encoded protein: CASSLGSSTDTQYF.